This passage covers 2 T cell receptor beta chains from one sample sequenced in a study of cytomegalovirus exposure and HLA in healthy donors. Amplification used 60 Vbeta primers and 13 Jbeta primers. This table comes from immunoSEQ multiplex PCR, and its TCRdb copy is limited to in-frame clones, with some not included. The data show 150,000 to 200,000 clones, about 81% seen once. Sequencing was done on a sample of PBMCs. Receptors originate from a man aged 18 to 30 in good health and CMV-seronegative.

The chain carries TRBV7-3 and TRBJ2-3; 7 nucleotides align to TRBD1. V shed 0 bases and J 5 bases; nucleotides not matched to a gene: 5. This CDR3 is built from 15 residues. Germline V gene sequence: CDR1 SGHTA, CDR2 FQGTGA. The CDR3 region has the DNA TGTGCCAGCAGCTTAACCCGGGACAGAGGAGATACGCAGTATTTT. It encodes CASSLTRDRGDTQYF. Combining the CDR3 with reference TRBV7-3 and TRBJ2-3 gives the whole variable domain GAGVSQTPSNKVTEKGKYVELRCDPISGHTALYWYRQSLGQGPEFLIYFQGTGAADDSGLPNDRFFAVRPEGSVSTLKIQRTERGDSAVYLCASSLTRDRGDTQYFGPGTRLTVL.

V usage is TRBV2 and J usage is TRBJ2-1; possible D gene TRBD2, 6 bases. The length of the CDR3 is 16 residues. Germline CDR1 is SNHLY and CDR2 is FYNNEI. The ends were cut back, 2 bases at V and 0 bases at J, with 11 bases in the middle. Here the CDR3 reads CASSESGVGSYNEQFF. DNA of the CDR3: TGTGCCAGCAGTGAATCGGGGGTTGGCTCCTACAATGAGCAGTTCTTC.